This record concerns one TCR beta chain sequence. The antigen it recognizes is unknown. No clone much larger than this one lies a single base away; base qualities are absent. This sample was taken from a study of blood T cell repertoires in COVID-19 (dated by TCRdb to the early 2020s). Background for the entire study: The collaborator samples originated in the United States, Italy and Spain and spanned the acute and convalescent phases of COVID-19. Samples came from the ongoing ImmuneRACE study (first 160 participants) plus 1,254 subjects from 6 global collaborators. Where available, HLA class I and class II types were taken from metadata supplied by the sample provider and were not determined by assay-based typing. A de-identified subject ID, COVID-19 status, age in years and sex were almost always included in the sample metadata. The repertoires were made available in a free public database intended to serve as a resource for research on the immune response to SARS-CoV-2. The material from the prospective study consisted of cDNA or gDNA derived from T cells, B-cell-depleted T cells, or PBMCs. Deeply sampled blood TCRbeta repertoires from subjects exposed to, actively infected with, or recovered from COVID-19 were included in the dataset.

The research as a whole found: The amount of clinical and demographic metadata varied by source and participant and was provided uncurated.

Participants in the prospective study were enrolled through a virtual design, were aged roughly 18 to 100 years, and lived in 24 United States geographic areas. In the prospective study, cohorts were assigned on the basis of participant-reported clinical history obtained from a screening survey and a study questionnaire. Each participant in the prospective study had whole blood, serum and a nasopharyngeal or oropharyngeal swab collected by mobile phlebotomists. Additional blood draws and questionnaires over an approximately two-month period could optionally be provided by prospective study participants. Before DNA extraction, prospective study blood samples were shipped either frozen or at room temperature. TCRbeta CDR3 regions were amplified from genomic DNA by means of the immunoSEQ Assay, a bias-controlled multiplex PCR. The authors' analysis ran thus. The number of nucleated cells in each sample was estimated from the amplification of reference gene primers within the assay. Sequence reads were collapsed and filtered to measure the absolute abundance of every unique TCRbeta CDR3 rearrangement. For each sample, productive Simpson clonality was calculated by taking the square root of Simpson's diversity index across productive rearrangements. This is the immuneACCESS table as TCRdb keeps it, with only in-frame sequences that have V and J called. A part of the clones is gone; compared with another copy, unresolved V genes explain less than half, and the rest is unexplained. D and trimming were read from the DNA, whereas the V and J calls and clone size are those reported in that table. This sample has around 200,000 clones in its table, and around 86% of those were observed once. 3% to 4.5% of the sample lies in the top ten.

This receptor was taken from a woman between 35 and 50 years old with acute COVID-19. Sequenced sample: PBMCs or T cells enriched from blood (not recorded which).

The sequenced DNA: TGTGCCAGCAGCTTACCACAGGCCCTTGGCTACACCTTC. Its coded protein is CASSLPQALGYTF. The receptor chain draws on TRBV7-9 and TRBJ1-2, with TRBD1 as a weak D call on 5 bases. Per the germline V gene (reference sequence), SEHNR is the CDR1 and FQNEAQ is the CDR2. The CDR3 contains 13 residues, cysteine and phenylalanine counted. This entry keeps only the CDR3 DNA: 39 bases, framed from base 1. The germline ends are 11 bases apart after V is trimmed by 2 bases and J by 7 bases.